Listed below are T cell receptor beta chains from one sample, sequenced in a study of blood T cell repertoires in COVID-19. TCRdb keeps only in-frame clones here, not all; method: immunoSEQ multiplex PCR. The sample includes some 190,000 clones, 70% to 90% of them seen just once. The sequenced sample was peripheral blood. The source of these receptors is a woman aged 40-49 years who had recovered from COVID-19. CDR3s leave out the opening cysteine and the closing phenylalanine or tryptophan.

j_gene | v_gene | CDR3aa
TRBJ2-3 | TRBV18 | ASSHSSTSVDTQY
TRBJ2-7 | TRBV18 | ASSPRSSGGYEQY
TRBJ1-2 | TRBV7-2 | ASSRQGNYGYT
TRBJ2-2 | TRBV5-5 | ASSAGGTNTGELF
TRBJ2-1 | TRBV20-1 | SASLFSGRAGQNEQF
TRBJ2-5 | TRBV20-1 | SASRAGMVTQY
TRBJ2-7 | TRBV28 | ASSFNRVYEQY
TRBJ2-7 | TRBV28 | ASSLAGGGVYEQY
TRBJ2-1 | TRBV12-5 | ASGKGTSGLINNEQF
TRBJ2-5 | TRBV4-2 | ASSQSPGLAGETQY
TRBJ2-7 | TRBV29-1 | SVDAGGNEQY
TRBJ1-5 | TRBV6-1 | ASRSDTSNQPQH
TRBJ1-4 | TRBV6-5 | ASSYGAESAEKLF
TRBJ2-5 | TRBV3-1/TRBV3-2 | ASSQAGLAGTQETQY
TRBJ2-2 | TRBV3-1/TRBV3-2 | ASSQVAGRAGELF
TRBJ1-1 | TRBV19 | ASSIGWTGDFRAEAF
TRBJ2-6 | TRBV9 | ASSPMDRGQGANVLT
TRBJ2-3 | TRBV10-3 | AIAGEVADTQY
TRBJ2-3 | TRBV5-1 | ASSRTSGRHVTDTQY
TRBJ2-5 | TRBV9 | ASSVDWERSQY
TRBJ1-6 | TRBV28 | ATLGASSYNSPLH
TRBJ2-1 | TRBV2 | ASNGQGAYNEQF
TRBJ1-2 | TRBV18 | ASSPQDRGVGYT
TRBJ1-2 | TRBV30 | AWSLQQHGYT
TRBJ1-1 | TRBV2 | ASRDRGDTEAF
TRBJ2-3 | TRBV4-1 | ASSQTREDTQY